This TCR beta chain is drawn from a study of cytomegalovirus exposure and HLA in healthy donors. Findings and caveats of the study: Reports indicated that the classifier achieved high specificity and sensitivity in diagnosing cytomegalovirus status. Prior analysis indicated that the majority of TCR beta V segments exhibited productivity approximately 87% or approximately 30% of the time.

Primers included in the PCR were 60 Vbeta and 13 Jbeta primers. Per the authors' pipeline: An analysis performed later counted 75 million to 80 million unique TCR beta chains (around 9.9 million of them shared). Measured with immunoSEQ multiplex PCR; TCRdb has only the in-frame clones, and not every one. The V and J calls and clone size come from that table; D and trimming were worked out from the DNA. This repertoire includes fewer than 150,000 clones. About this clone itself: Its specificity is unknown.

The CDR3 runs to 14 residues. V lost 4 bases, J lost 1 base, and 11 bases lay in between. Germline assignment: CDR1 SGDLS and CDR2 YYNGEE. This TCR came from a man aged 35 to 55 in good health and CMV-seronegative. V usage is TRBV9 and J usage is TRBJ1-1; TRBD1 might be the D (5 bases). The sample comprised PBMCs. The CDR3 region has the DNA TGTGCCAGCAGCTCGGGACTGGAGAACACTGAAGCTTTCTTT. Translation: CASSSGLENTEAFF.